This section outlines one T cell receptor (beta chain) sequence together with its context. No antigen is known for it. These data originate in a study of spatial heterogeneity in lung cancer. Study-level points and caveats: Within tumors, counts of expanded alpha and beta TCRs tracked tumor mutation counts.

The germline V gene has CDR1 LGHNA and CDR2 YSLEER. Trimming pared 0 bases from V and 8 bases from J, leaving 16 bases between. CDR3 length equals 16 residues. TCRdb analysed the 5' RACE reads with MiXCR anew, one entry per CDR3 protein. The data contain 350 to 500 distinct CDR3 sequences, about 28% of them singletons. Time point defined: sample taken at primary tumor resection. The sample consisted of lung tumor tissue, taken at surgery. The V call is TRBV4-3, the J call TRBJ1-4; D might be TRBD1 (5 bases). This clonotype originated in a male donor with early-stage non-small cell lung cancer. The CDR3 region is CASSQDPQGTVEKLFF. The DNA for the CDR3 is TGCGCCAGCAGCCAAGATCCCCAGGGTACAGTCGAAAAACTGTTTTTT.